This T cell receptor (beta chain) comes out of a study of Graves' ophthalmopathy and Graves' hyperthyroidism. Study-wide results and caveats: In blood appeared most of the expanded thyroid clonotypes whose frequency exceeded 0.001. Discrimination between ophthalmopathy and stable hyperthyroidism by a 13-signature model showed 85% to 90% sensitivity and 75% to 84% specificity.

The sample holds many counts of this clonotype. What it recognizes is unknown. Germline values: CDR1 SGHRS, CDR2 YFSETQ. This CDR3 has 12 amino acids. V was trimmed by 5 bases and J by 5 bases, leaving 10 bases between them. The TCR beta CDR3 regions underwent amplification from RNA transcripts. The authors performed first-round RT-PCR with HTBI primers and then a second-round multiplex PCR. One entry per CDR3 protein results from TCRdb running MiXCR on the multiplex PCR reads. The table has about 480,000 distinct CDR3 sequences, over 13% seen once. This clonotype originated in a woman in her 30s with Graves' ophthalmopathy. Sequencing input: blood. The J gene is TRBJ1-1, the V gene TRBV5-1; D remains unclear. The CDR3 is CASRAVITEAFF. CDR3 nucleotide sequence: TGCGCCAGCAGGGCAGTGATAACTGAAGCTTTCTTT.